Listed here are 18 T cell receptor beta chains from one sample, sequenced in a study of shared clonotypes between healthy human individuals (dated by TCRdb to the early 2020s). Library creation used the immunoSEQ multiplex PCR assay. Sourced from immuneACCESS, this table was stored by TCRdb with only in-frame sequences that have V and J called. A share of the clones is absent; for the studies checked, an unresolved V gene accounts for under half, and the remainder has no known explanation. Here the sample has under 2,500,000 clones; roughly 95% occur a single time. The top ten constitute roughly 0.13% of the sample. Sequencing used naive CD4+ T cells sorted from blood. The cell subset or site label, as the study defines it: CD45RA+ positively selected. These receptors were obtained from a man between 18 and 29 years old in good health.

With regard to this clone: The identical CDR3 is also encoded by other nucleotide sequences in the sample. This chain connects TRBV5-1 to TRBJ2-7; D is possibly TRBD1 or TRBD2 (6 bases each). V lost 2 bases to trimming and J lost 4 bases, with 7 bases between them. The CDR3 sequence is 12 residues long. Looked up from germline, CDR1 is SGHRS and CDR2 is YFSETQ. CDR3: CASSLGGYEQYF. CDR3 nucleotide sequence: TGCGCCAGCAGCTTAGGGGGGTACGAGCAGTACTTC. The full variable domain, with the rest looked up from reference TRBV5-1 and TRBJ2-7, is KAGVTQTPRYLIKTRGQQVTLSCSPISGHRSVSWYQQTPGQGLQFLFEYFSETQRNKGNFPGRFSGRQFSNSRSEMNVSTLELGDSALYLCASSLGGYEQYFGPGTRLTVT.

The gene calls are TRBV5-6 and TRBJ1-2; 9 bases fit TRBD1. The CDR3 runs to 18 residues. V lost 4 bases and J lost 4; bases outside the gene matches: 17. Germline values: CDR1 SGHDT, CDR2 YYEEEE. CDR3 residues: CASSADTGGKANLYGYTF. The DNA for the CDR3 is TGTGCCAGCAGCGCCGATACAGGGGGCAAGGCCAACCTCTATGGCTACACCTTC.

V usage is TRBV30 and J usage is TRBJ2-2; D may match TRBD1 or TRBD2 (5 bases each). CDR3 length equals 14 residues. V was cut by 2 bases and J by 5 bases, with 12 bases left in between. Germline assignment: CDR1 GTSNPN and CDR2 SVGIG (reference sequence). CDR3 residues: CAWSPGAVTGELFF. CDR3 DNA: TGTGCCTGGAGTCCCGGGGCCGTGACCGGGGAGCTGTTTTTT. The entire variable domain, with the rest obtained from reference TRBV30 and TRBJ2-2, is as follows: SQTIHQWPATLVQPVGSPLSLECTVEGTSNPNLYWYRQAAGRGLQLLFYSVGIGQISSEVPQNLSASRPQDRQFILSSKKLLLSDSGFYLCAWSPGAVTGELFFGEGSRLTVL.

This chain links TRBV6-1 with TRBJ1-3, with D hard to call. V lost 8 bases and J lost 4, with 9 bases in between. This CDR3 contains 12 residues. Germline CDR1 and CDR2: MNHNS and SASEGT. The CDR3 reads CASGEPGNTIYF. The CDR3 nucleotides are TGTGCCAGCGGGGAGCCAGGAAACACCATATATTTT.

The V call is TRBV6-5, the J call TRBJ1-5, with D hard to call. The germline V gene encodes CDR1 MNHEY and CDR2 SVGAGI. The germline V and J ends were trimmed by 0 bases and 6 bases, with 9 bases remaining between them. The CDR3 is 14 residues long. The CDR3 coding sequence is TGTGCCAGCAGTTACTCGAAGAGAATTCAGCCCCAGCATTTT. Amino acid sequence: CASSYSKRIQPQHF.

V is TRBV2 and J is TRBJ2-3; D is uncertain. The length of the CDR3 is 15 residues. V shed 6 bases and J shed 0 bases, with 13 bases lying between them. Germline loops: CDR1 SNHLY, CDR2 FYNNEI. In DNA form, the CDR3 reads TGTGCCAGCAGAAAGGGTAGCCTAAGCACAGATACGCAGTATTTT. Residues: CASRKGSLSTDTQYF.

CDR3 in DNA: TGTGCCAGCAGCCACCTAACAGGGGGGGATCAGCCCCAGCATTTT. Translation gives CASSHLTGGDQPQHF. This rearrangement joins TRBV6-1 to TRBJ1-5, with 8 bases lining up with TRBD1. This CDR3 is built from 15 residues. The V and J ends lost 6 bases and 5 bases, in that order; junction bases with no gene match: 9. Germline V lookup: CDR1 MNHNS, CDR2 SASEGT.

The chain joins TRBV7-8 to TRBJ1-1, with D maybe TRBD1 (6 bases). Trimming stripped 1 base from V and 4 bases from J, with 10 bases between. CDR1 is SGHVS, CDR2 FQNEAQ, per germline. The CDR3 extends over 14 amino acids. The CDR3 DNA reads as TGTGCCAGCAGCTTAGGGGGGCTGGGCACTGAAGCTTTCTTT. It codes for CASSLGGLGTEAFF.

The genes are TRBV7-9 and TRBJ2-3; the D gene is possibly TRBD1 (6 bases). The germline V and J ends were trimmed by 0 bases and 1 base, with 14 bases remaining between them. From germline, CDR1 is SEHNR and CDR2 FQNEAQ (reference sequence). This CDR3 is 17 amino acids long. As DNA, the CDR3 is TGTGCCAGCAGCTTAGCTAGGGGAAAGGGGGGCACAGATACGCAGTATTTT. Residues: CASSLARGKGGTDTQYF. Drawing the rest from reference TRBV7-9 and TRBJ2-3, the complete variable domain is DTGVSQNPRHKITKRGQNVTFRCDPISEHNRLYWYRQTLGQGPEFLTYFQNEAQLEKSRLLSDRFSAERPKGSFSTLEIQRTEQGDSAMYLCASSLARGKGGTDTQYFGPGTRLTVL.

This chain connects TRBV27 to TRBJ2-6; the D gene is possibly TRBD2 (5 bases). The V and J ends lost 4 bases and 0 bases respectively, with 13 bases between them. This CDR3 spans 17 amino acids. In germline, CDR1 is MNHEY, CDR2 SMNVEV (reference sequence). As DNA, the CDR3 is TGTGCCAGCAGTTCGGGGAAGATGAGCTCTGGGGCCAACGTCCTGACTTTC. Its protein product is CASSSGKMSSGANVLTF.

The chain combines TRBV5-4 with TRBJ2-7; a possible D gene is TRBD1 (5 bases). The CDR3 is 14 amino acids. The V gene's germline CDR1 is SGHNT and CDR2 YYREEE (reference sequence). V lost 2 bases and J 5 bases, leaving 14 bases between the germline ends. CDR3 DNA: TGTGCCAGCAGCTTTGGGCAGGGTGAAGACGAGCAGTACTTC. Encoded protein: CASSFGQGEDEQYF.

The rearrangement uses TRBV30 and TRBJ1-6; possible D gene TRBD1, 6 bases. The germline CDR1 and CDR2 sequences are GTSNPN and SVGIG (reference sequence). CDR3 size: 14 residues. Trimming took off 5 bases at V and 5 bases at J, with 13 bases between the two ends. CDR3 nucleotide sequence: TGTGCCTGGTCCGGGACACCGCATAATTCACCCCTCCACTTT. Its translation is CAWSGTPHNSPLHF. The full variable domain, in which reference TRBV30 and TRBJ1-6 provide the parts outside the CDR3, is SQTIHQWPATLVQPVGSPLSLECTVEGTSNPNLYWYRQAAGRGLQLLFYSVGIGQISSEVPQNLSASRPQDRQFILSSKKLLLSDSGFYLCAWSGTPHNSPLHFGNGTRLTVT.

The chain employs TRBV11-2 and TRBJ1-2; D not resolved. Germline assignment: CDR1 SGHAT and CDR2 FQNNGV. The germline V and J ends were trimmed by 5 bases and 0 bases, with 16 bases remaining between them. The CDR3 is 16 amino acids. Written as DNA, the CDR3 is TGTGCCAGCAGCACGCGACACCTAGAAGCTAACTATGGCTACACCTTC. Amino acids: CASSTRHLEANYGYTF.

This clone occurred a few times. The chain couples TRBV11-2 to TRBJ2-7, with TRBD1 matching over 9 bases. Germline V gene data show CDR1 as SGHAT and CDR2 as FQNNGV. The CDR3 loop spans 13 amino acids. V dropped 5 bases and J dropped 4; count of bases not matched to a gene: 3. CDR3 amino acids: CASSPGTGYEQYF. CDR3 nucleotides: TGTGCCAGCAGCCCCGGGACAGGGTACGAGCAGTACTTC.

This clone appeared once. The chain carries TRBV6-5 and TRBJ2-4, with 9 bases aligning to TRBD1. Per the germline V gene, CDR1 is MNHEY and CDR2 is SVGAGI. Losses at the gene ends were 6 bases for V and 10 bases for J; bases not matched to a gene: 7. The CDR3 spans 13 residues. The CDR3 is CASSPGTGWIQYF. The CDR3 DNA follows: TGTGCCAGCAGCCCCGGGACAGGGTGGATTCAGTACTTC.

The V gene is TRBV5-1, the J gene TRBJ1-2; TRBD1 might be the D (6 bases). The germline V gene encodes CDR1 SGHRS and CDR2 YFSETQ. CDR3 size: 16 residues. Trimming stripped 2 bases from V and 8 bases from J, with 22 bases between. The chain's CDR3 is CASSLGGIFIGGGYTF. The CDR3 bases are TGCGCCAGCAGCTTAGGGGGTATCTTTATTGGCGGCGGCTACACCTTC.

This chain links TRBV7-2 with TRBJ2-1; D is possibly TRBD2 (5 bases). Germline V gene data show CDR1 as SGHTA and CDR2 as FQGNSA. Deletions cut 1 base from V and 5 bases from J, with 9 bases between. CDR3 length: 14 residues. The CDR3 DNA reads as TGTGCCAGCAGCTTAGGCGGGTCCGACAATGAGCAGTTCTTC. Encoded protein: CASSLGGSDNEQFF.

The rearrangement links TRBV6-1 to TRBJ1-3; D is ambiguous. The CDR3 length is 19 residues. Trimming removed 1 base from V and 2 bases from J, with 21 bases in between. In germline, CDR1 is MNHNS, CDR2 SASEGT. In DNA form, the CDR3 reads TGTGCCAGCAGTGAAGGACAACTCATCGCTCCAACCCCTGGAAACACCATATATTTT. Protein product: CASSEGQLIAPTPGNTIYF.